This T cell receptor beta chain came from a study of shared clonotypes between healthy human individuals. Terminally differentiated effector memory CD45RA+ cells were left out of the naive CD8 fraction, which was CD45RO-negative and positively selected for CCR7. Germline CDR1 SGHRS, CDR2 YFSETQ. V lost 5 bases, J lost 0 bases, and 9 bases stayed unmatched. This CDR3 contains 16 residues. The data were produced by immunoSEQ multiplex PCR, yet TCRdb's version contains in-frame clones alone and is incomplete. The sample shows hundreds of thousands of clones, around 92% of them seen only once. The receptor's source is a man aged 25-45 years in good health. The chain links TRBV5-1 to TRBJ2-7, with 9 bases matching TRBD2. Sequenced input: naive CD8+ T cells sorted from blood. The CDR3 nucleotides are TGCGCCAGCAGTTCAACCCTAGCGGGACCCTCCTACGAGCAGTACTTC. Residues: CASSSTLAGPSYEQYF.